This T cell receptor (beta chain) originates from a study of blood T cell repertoires in COVID-19. Study context: The study drew acute and convalescent COVID-19 samples from the United States, Italy and Spain.

Generated by immunoSEQ multiplex PCR, the TCRdb table keeps only in-frame clones and is missing some. The sample includes 200,000 to 250,000 clones, around four fifths of them seen just once. V was pared by 1 base and J by 0 bases, with 7 bases between. CDR1 and CDR2 from the germline V gene are SGHTA and FQGNSA. This CDR3 spans 14 amino acids. Followed longitudinally, the Seattle patients had been enrolled during active infection. The TCR comes from a woman at least 80 years old with COVID-19, enrolled during active disease. The V and J genes are TRBV7-2 and TRBJ2-7; the D is unclear. Material: peripheral blood. The CDR3 bases are TGTGCCAGCAGCTTAGGCTACTTCTCCTACGAGCAGTACTTC. Its protein product is CASSLGYFSYEQYF. The variable domain in full, with the rest retrieved from reference TRBV7-2 and TRBJ2-7, is GAGVSQSPSNKVTEKGKDVELRCDPISGHTALYWYRQSLGQGLEFLIYFQGNSAPDKSGLPSDRFSAERTGGSVSTLTIQRTQQEDSAVYLCASSLGYFSYEQYFGPGTRLTVT.